This T cell receptor beta chain was sequenced during a study of T cell responses to AZD1222 COVID-19 vaccine (dated by TCRdb to the early 2020s). With regard to the full study: TCR sequencing was performed for roughly 250 trial participants, of whom 200 to 210 were given two doses of AZD1222 and some 25 were given two doses of MenACWY control vaccine. Trial participants were enrolled by age into 18-55, 56-69 and 70-plus year subgroups, with 148, 28 and 57 TCR-sequenced participants respectively.

The CDR3 regions of human TCRbeta chains were analyzed by immunosequencing. Per the authors' processing: TCRs in the repertoires were matched against a reference library of SARS-CoV-2-specific TCRs that had been generated with the MIRA antigen-specificity platform. Breadth was defined as the fraction of unique TCRs that were SARS-CoV-2-associated. Depth was defined as the fraction of total T cells that were SARS-CoV-2-associated. Using the MIRA data, every spike-specific TCR was mapped to the spike region that the TCR reacted to and assigned to either a CD4 or a CD8 class. Log10-transformed breadth and depth values were compared by one-way ANOVA with Sidak's multiple comparisons tests. Imported from immuneACCESS, the table was reduced by TCRdb to in-frame sequences with V and J called. These copies leave out some clones; in studies compared against another copy, an unresolved V gene accounts for under half, and the cause of the remainder is not known. That table is the source of V, J and clone size, and D and trimming were worked out from the DNA. The sample table records about 130,000 clones; 92% of these occur just once. Clones ranked in the top ten supply more than 3% of the sample.

This clone has a handful of counts. The antigen this receptor binds is unknown. No base quality values were provided; no much bigger clone lies one nucleotide off. The investigation overall reported the following: In the small 56-69-year group, the increase in depth fell short of significance, most likely because of low power. Because no day 14 peak-response samples were available, repertoires were characterized only after the peak T cell response. Participants were mostly white British, with more females than males. The authors suggested clonal diversity may have been underestimated. Epitopes outside the regions mutated in the B.1.351 and B.1.1.7 variants were reportedly recognized by nearly half of the unique spike-specific TCRs. After two AZD1222 doses, spike-specific TCR breadth and depth were significantly higher than at day 0 and than in MenACWY recipients. The whole spike protein was spanned by vaccine-associated CD4 TCRs, and dominant responses were seen in regions 160-218 and 743-854. Conclusions about previously exposed vaccinees are limited, since just 5 to 7 AZD1222 recipients were seropositive for SARS-CoV-2 at baseline.

The time point label on this specimen signifies: about 28 days (+/-7) after the second vaccine dose. AZD1222 recipients with second doses at about 4 weeks or about 12 weeks were pooled, because spike-specific TCR depth and breadth did not differ between schedules. Samples from vaccinated people were obtained from the UK trials COV001 and COV002, which included a single-blind randomized controlled phase 2/3 trial of AZD1222 (ChAdOx1 nCoV-19) in healthy adults. Trial participant PBMC samples were collected at day 0 and day 28 after the second dose for TCRbeta chain sequencing. This TCR was recovered from an adult who received the AZD1222 COVID-19 vaccine. The starting material was peripheral blood, obtained 28 days after the second AZD1222 dose.

The sequenced DNA is TGTGCCAGCAGCTTTAAAGCACCGAGGAACCCCTACAATGAGCAGTTCTTC. Its amino acids are CASSFKAPRNPYNEQFF. In this chain, TRBV7-9 is recombined with TRBJ2-1; the D gene identity is not certain. The CDR3 numbers 17 residues from cysteine through phenylalanine. The only DNA kept is the CDR3, 51 bases in frame from the first base. V drops 3 bases and J drops 2 bases, leaving 17 bases in between. CDR1 and CDR2, looked up from the germline V gene (reference sequence), are SEHNR and FQNEAQ.